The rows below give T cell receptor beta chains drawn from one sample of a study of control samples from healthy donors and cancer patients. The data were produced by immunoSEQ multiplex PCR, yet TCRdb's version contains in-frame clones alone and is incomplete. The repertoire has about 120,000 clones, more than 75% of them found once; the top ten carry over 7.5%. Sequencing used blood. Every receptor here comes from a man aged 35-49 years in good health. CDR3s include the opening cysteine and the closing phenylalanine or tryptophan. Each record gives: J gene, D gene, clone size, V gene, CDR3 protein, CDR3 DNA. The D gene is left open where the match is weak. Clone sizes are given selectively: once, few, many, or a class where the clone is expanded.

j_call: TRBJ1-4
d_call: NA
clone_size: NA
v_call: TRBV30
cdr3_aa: CAWSAAGGGAGDEKLFF
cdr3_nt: TGTGCCTGGAGTGCCGCGGGGGGGGGCGCCGGAGATGAAAAACTGTTTTTT

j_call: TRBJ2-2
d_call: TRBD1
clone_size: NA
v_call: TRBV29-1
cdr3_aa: CSVLTGTEFPGELFF
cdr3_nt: TGCAGCGTTCTGACAGGGACAGAGTTCCCCGGGGAGCTGTTTTTT

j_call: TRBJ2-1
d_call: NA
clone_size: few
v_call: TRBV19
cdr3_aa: CASSIGLAGDEQFF
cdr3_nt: TGTGCCAGTAGTATCGGGCTAGCCGGCGATGAGCAGTTCTTC

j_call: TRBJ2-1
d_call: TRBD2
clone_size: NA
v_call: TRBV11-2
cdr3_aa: CASSFRFGGAGVHNEQFF
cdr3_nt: TGTGCCAGCAGTTTTCGCTTCGGTGGAGCGGGGGTCCACAATGAGCAGTTCTTC

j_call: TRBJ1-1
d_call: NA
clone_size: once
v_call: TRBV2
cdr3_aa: CASSTRGASEAFF
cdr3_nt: TGTGCCAGCAGCACAAGAGGGGCCTCTGAAGCTTTCTTT

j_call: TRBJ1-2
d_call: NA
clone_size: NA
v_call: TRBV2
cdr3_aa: CASLRGDPDLLYGYTF
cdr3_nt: TGTGCCAGCTTGCGGGGGGACCCAGACCTGCTCTATGGCTACACCTTC

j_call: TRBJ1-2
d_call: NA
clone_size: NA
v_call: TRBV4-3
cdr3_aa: CASSPYPGARDYGYTF
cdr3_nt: TGCGCCAGCAGCCCCTACCCAGGGGCGAGGGACTATGGCTACACCTTC

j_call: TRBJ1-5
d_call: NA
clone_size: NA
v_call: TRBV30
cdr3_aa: CAWSRITGLNQPQHF
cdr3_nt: TGTGCCTGGAGTCGTATCACCGGGCTCAATCAGCCCCAGCATTTT

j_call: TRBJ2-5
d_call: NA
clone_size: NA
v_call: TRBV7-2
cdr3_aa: CASSLQETQYF
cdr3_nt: TGTGCCAGCAGCTTGCAAGAGACCCAGTACTTC

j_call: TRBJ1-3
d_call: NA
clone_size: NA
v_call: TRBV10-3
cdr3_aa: CAISGVGSGRRTGNTIYF
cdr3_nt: TGTGCCATCAGTGGCGTTGGGTCAGGGAGGAGAACTGGAAACACCATATATTTT

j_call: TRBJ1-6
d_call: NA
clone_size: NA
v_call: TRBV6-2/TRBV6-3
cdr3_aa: CASSYPSPGRESPLHF
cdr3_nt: TGTGCCAGCAGTTACCCAAGCCCAGGCCGCGAATCACCCCTCCACTTT

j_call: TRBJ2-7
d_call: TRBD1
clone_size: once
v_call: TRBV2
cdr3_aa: CASRGTGSYEQYF
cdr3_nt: TGTGCCAGCAGGGGGACAGGGTCCTACGAGCAGTACTTC

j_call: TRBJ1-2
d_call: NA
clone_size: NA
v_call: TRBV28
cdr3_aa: CASSSHGGGYTF
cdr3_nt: TGTGCCAGCAGCTCGCACGGTGGGGGCTACACCTTC

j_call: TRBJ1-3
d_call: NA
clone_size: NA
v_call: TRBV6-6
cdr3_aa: CASSYSRGGSTIYF
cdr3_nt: TGTGCCAGCAGTTACTCGAGGGGCGGGTCAACCATATATTTT

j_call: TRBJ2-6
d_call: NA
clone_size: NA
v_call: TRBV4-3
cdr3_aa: CASSQRRPGESGANVLTF
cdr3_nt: TGCGCCAGCAGCCAACGGCGCCCGGGGGAGTCTGGGGCCAACGTCCTGACTTTC

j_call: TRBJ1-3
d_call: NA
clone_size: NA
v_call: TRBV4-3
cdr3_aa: CASSQGIFDSGNTIYF
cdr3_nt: TGCGCCAGCAGCCAAGGAATTTTTGACTCTGGAAACACCATATATTTT

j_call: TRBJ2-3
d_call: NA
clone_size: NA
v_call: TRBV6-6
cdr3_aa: CASSYTGSTDTQYF
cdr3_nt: TGTGCCAGCAGTTACACCGGGAGCACAGATACGCAGTATTTT

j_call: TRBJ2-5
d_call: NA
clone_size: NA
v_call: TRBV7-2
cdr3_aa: CASSFTGSQETQYF
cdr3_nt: TGTGCCAGCAGCTTCACCGGGAGCCAAGAGACCCAGTACTTC

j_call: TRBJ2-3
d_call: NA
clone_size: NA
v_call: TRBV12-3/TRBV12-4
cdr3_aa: CASGSTDTQYF
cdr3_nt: TGTGCCAGCGGGAGCACAGATACGCAGTATTTT

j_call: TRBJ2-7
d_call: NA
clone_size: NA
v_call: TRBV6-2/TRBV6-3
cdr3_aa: CASSYSRWGGRDEQYF
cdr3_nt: TGTGCTAGCAGTTACTCGAGGTGGGGGGGCCGGGACGAGCAGTACTTC

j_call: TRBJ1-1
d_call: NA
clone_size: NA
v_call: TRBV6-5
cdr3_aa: CASHIRAGGEAFF
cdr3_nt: TGTGCCAGCCACATAAGGGCCGGGGGGGAAGCTTTCTTT

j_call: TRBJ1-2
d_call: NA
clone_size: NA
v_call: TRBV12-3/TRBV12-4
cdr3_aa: CASSYGQTGGYTF
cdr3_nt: TGTGCCAGCAGTTATGGACAGACGGGAGGCTACACCTTC

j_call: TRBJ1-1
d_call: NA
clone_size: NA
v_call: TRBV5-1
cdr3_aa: CASSFVALNTEAFF
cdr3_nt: TGCGCCAGCAGCTTTGTCGCTTTGAACACTGAAGCTTTCTTT

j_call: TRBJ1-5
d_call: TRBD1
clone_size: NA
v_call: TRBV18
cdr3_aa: CASSPGQGQAGQPQHF
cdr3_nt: TGTGCCAGCTCACCTGGACAGGGGCAGGCGGGTCAGCCCCAGCATTTT

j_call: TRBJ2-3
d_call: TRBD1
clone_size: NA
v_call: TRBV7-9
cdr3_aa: CASSWEGQGNTDTQYF
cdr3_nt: TGTGCCAGCAGCTGGGAGGGACAGGGTAACACAGATACGCAGTATTTT

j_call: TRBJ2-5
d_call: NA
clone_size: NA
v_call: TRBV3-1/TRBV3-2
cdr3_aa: CASSQLAQTQYF
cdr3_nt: TGTGCCAGCAGCCAACTTGCACAGACCCAGTACTTC

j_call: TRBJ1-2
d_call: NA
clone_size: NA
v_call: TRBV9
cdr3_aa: CASSTGGAIYGYTF
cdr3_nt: TGTGCCAGCTCAACCGGGGGGGCAATCTATGGCTACACCTTC

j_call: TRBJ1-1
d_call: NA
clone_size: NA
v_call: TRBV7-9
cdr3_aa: CASSLTTGNTEAFF
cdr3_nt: TGTGCCAGCAGCTTAACTACGGGGAACACTGAAGCTTTCTTT

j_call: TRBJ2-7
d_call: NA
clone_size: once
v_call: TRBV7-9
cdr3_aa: CASSRGRNYEQYF
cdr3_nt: TGTGCCAGCAGCCGGGGACGGAACTACGAGCAGTACTTC

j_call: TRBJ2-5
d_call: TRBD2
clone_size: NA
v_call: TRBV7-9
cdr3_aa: CASSAAGGRVTQYF
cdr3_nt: TGTGCCAGCAGCGCAGCGGGGGGGCGGGTGACCCAGTACTTC

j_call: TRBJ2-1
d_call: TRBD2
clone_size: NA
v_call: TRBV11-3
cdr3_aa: CASWGYSGGEQFF
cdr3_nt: TGTGCCAGCTGGGGGTATAGCGGGGGTGAGCAGTTCTTC

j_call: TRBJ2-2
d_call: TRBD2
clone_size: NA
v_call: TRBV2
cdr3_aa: CASSGFPGRGDTGELFF
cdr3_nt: TGTGCCAGCAGTGGGTTCCCCGGGCGGGGGGACACCGGGGAGCTGTTTTTT

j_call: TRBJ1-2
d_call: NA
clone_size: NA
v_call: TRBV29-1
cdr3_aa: CSVELVNYGYTF
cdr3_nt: TGCAGCGTTGAGCTGGTCAACTATGGCTACACCTTC

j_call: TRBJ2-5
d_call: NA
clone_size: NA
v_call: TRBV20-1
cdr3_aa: CSASKGMAAQETQYF
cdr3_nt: TGCAGTGCTAGTAAAGGGATGGCAGCCCAAGAGACCCAGTACTTC

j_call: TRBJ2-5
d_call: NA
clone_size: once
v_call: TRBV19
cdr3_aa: CASSIGRETQYF
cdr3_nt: TGTGCCAGTAGTATTGGAAGGGAGACCCAGTACTTC

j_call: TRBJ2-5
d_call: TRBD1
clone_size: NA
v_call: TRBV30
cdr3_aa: CAWKGQGETQYF
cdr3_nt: TGTGCCTGGAAGGGACAGGGAGAGACCCAGTACTTC

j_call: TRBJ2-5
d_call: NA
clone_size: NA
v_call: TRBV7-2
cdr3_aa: CASSGRGGEGTQYF
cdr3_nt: TGTGCCAGCAGCGGACGAGGGGGGGAAGGGACCCAGTACTTC

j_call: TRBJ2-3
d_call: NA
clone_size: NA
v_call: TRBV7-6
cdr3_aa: CASTRGRVITDTQYF
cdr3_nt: TGTGCCAGCACCCGGGGACGGGTAATCACAGATACGCAGTATTTT

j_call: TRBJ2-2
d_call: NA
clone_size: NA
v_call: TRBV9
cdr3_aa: CASSRRGNTGELFF
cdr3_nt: TGTGCCAGCAGCCGTAGGGGGAACACCGGGGAGCTGTTTTTT

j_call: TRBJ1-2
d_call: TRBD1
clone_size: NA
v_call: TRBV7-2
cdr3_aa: CASTVTGGYGYTF
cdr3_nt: TGTGCCAGCACCGTCACAGGGGGCTATGGCTACACCTTC

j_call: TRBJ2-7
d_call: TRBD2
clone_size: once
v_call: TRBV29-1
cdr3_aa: CSILTSGYEQYF
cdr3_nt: TGCAGCATCCTGACTAGCGGCTACGAGCAGTACTTC

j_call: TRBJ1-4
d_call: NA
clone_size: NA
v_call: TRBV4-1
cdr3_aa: CASRPTSDSNEKLFF
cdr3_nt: TGCGCCAGCAGACCCACCTCGGACAGTAATGAAAAACTGTTTTTT

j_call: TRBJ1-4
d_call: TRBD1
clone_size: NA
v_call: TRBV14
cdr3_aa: CASSQESGGQASKKLFF
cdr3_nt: TGTGCCAGCAGCCAAGAAAGTGGTGGACAGGCTTCCAAAAAACTGTTTTTT

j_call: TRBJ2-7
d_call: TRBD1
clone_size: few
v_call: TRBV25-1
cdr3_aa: CASSGPGTGLSYEQYF
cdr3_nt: TGTGCCAGCAGTGGCCCCGGGACAGGGCTCTCCTACGAGCAGTACTTC

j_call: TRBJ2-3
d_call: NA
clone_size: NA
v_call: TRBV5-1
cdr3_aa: CASSWDKPGDTQYF
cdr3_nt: TGCGCCAGCAGCTGGGACAAACCAGGTGATACGCAGTATTTT

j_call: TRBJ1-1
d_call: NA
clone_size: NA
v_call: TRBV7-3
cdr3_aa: CASSSSGGFDTEAFF
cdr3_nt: TGTGCCAGCAGCTCCTCCGGGGGTTTCGACACTGAAGCTTTCTTT

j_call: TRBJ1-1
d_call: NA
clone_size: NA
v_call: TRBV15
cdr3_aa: CATSTANTEAFF
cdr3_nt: TGTGCCACCAGCACAGCGAACACTGAAGCTTTCTTT

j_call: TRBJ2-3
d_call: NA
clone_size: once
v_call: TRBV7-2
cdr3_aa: CASSLPQRLTDTQYF
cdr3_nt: TGTGCCAGCAGCTTACCACAGAGACTCACAGATACGCAGTATTTT

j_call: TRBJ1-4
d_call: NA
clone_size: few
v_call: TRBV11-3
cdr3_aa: CASSNLYEKLFF
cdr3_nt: TGTGCCAGCTCAAACCTCTATGAAAAACTGTTTTTT

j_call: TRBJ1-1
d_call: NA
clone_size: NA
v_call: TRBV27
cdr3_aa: CASSLSIPLIVNTEAFF
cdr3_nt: TGTGCCAGCAGTTTATCGATACCCCTAATAGTGAACACTGAAGCTTTCTTT

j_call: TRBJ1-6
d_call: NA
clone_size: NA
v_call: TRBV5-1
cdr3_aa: CASSLNSYNSPLHF
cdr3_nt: TGCGCCAGTAGCTTAAACTCCTATAATTCACCCCTCCACTTT

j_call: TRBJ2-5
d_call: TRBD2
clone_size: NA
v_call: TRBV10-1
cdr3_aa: CASSESGEAGSSQETQYF
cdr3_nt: TGCGCCAGCAGTGAGTCAGGAGAAGCGGGGTCCTCTCAAGAGACCCAGTACTTC

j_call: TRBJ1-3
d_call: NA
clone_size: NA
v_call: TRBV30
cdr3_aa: CAWRNVGGRVAGNTIYF
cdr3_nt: TGTGCCTGGAGAAACGTGGGTGGGAGGGTAGCTGGAAACACCATATATTTT